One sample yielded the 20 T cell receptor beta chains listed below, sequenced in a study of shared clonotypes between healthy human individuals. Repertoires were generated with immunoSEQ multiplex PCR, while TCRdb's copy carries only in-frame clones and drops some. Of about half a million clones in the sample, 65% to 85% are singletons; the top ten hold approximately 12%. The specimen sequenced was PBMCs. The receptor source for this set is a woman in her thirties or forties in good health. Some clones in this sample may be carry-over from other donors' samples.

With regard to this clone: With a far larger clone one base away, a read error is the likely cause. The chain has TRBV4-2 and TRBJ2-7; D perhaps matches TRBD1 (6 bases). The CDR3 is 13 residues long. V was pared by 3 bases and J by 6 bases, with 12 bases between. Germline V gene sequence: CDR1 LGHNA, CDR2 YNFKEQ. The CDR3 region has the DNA TGTGCCAGCAGCCAGTACAGGGTGGGCGAGCAGTACTTC. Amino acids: CASSQYRVGEQYF.

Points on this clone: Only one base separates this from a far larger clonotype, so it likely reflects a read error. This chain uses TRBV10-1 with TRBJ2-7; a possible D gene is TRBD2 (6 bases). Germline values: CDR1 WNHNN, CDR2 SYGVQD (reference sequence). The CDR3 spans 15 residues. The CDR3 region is CASSESGGKSCEQYF. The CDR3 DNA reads TGCGCCAGCAGTGAGTCAGGCGGGAAATCCTGCGAGCAGTACTTC.

In DNA form, the CDR3 reads TGTGCCAGCAGTGAATCCTACAATGAGCAGTTCTTC. As protein: CASSESYNEQFF. This rearrangement joins TRBV2 to TRBJ2-1; D not certain. The length of the CDR3 is 12 residues. Trimming took 2 bases from V and 1 from J, leaving 0 bases between them. Per germline, CDR1 SNHLY and CDR2 FYNNEI.

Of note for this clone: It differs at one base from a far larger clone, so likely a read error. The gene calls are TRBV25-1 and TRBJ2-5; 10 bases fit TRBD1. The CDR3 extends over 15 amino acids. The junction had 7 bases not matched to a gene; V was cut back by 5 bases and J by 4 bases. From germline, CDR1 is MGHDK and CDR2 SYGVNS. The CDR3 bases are TGTGCCAGCAGTCTCGAGGGACAGGGGCCAGAGACCCAGTACTTC. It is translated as CASSLEGQGPETQYF.

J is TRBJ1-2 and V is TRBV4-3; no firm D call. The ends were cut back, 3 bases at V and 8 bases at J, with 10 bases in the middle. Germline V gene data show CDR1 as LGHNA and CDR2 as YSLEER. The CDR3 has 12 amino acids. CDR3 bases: TGCGCCAGCAGCCAGGATTTGCGGGGCTACACCTTC. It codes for CASSQDLRGYTF.

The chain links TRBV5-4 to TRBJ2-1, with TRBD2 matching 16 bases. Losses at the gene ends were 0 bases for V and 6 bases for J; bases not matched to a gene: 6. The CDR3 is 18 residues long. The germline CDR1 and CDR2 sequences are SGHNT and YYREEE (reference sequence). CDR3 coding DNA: TGTGCCAGCAGCTTGGGAACCGGGACTAGCGGGAGGGCCAATGAGCAGTTCTTC. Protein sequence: CASSLGTGTSGRANEQFF.

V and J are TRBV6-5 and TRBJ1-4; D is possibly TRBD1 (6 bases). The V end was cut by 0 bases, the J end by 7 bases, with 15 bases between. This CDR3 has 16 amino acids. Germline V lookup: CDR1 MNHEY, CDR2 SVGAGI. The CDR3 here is CASSYSGGQGGEKLFF. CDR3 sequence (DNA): TGTGCCAGCAGTTACTCCGGGGGGCAAGGAGGTGAAAAACTGTTTTTT.

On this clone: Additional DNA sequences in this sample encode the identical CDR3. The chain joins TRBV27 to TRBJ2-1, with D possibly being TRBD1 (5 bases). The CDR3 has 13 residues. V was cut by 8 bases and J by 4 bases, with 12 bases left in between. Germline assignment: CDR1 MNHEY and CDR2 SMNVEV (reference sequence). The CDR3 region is CASRGHLYNEQFF. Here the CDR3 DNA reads TGTGCCAGCCGAGGACACCTATACAATGAGCAGTTCTTC.

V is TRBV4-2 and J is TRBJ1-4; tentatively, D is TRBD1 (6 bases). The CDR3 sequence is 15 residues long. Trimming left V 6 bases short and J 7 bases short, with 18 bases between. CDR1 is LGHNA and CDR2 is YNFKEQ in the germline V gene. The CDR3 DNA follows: TGTGCCAGCAGTCAGGGGTACACGGGAAGTGAAAAACTGTTTTTT. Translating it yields CASSQGYTGSEKLFF.

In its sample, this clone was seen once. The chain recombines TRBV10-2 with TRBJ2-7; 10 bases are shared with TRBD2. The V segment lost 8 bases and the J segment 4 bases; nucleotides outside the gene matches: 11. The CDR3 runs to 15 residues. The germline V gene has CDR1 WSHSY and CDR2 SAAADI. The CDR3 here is CASAPSGSTRYEQYF. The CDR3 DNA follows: TGCGCCAGCGCACCTAGCGGGAGTACTCGTTACGAGCAGTACTTC.

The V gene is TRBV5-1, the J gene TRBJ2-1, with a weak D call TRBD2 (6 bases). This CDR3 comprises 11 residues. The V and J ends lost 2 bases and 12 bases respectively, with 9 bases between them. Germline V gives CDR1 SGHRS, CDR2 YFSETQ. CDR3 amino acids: CASSLDGGQFF. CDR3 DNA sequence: TGCGCCAGCAGCTTAGACGGGGGGCAGTTCTTC.

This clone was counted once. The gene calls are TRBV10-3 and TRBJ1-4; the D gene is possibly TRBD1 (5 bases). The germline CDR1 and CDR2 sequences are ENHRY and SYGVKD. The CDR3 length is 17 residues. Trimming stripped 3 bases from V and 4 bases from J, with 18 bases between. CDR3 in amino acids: CAISDSGSRGGNEKLFF. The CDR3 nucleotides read TGTGCCATCAGTGATTCAGGGAGTAGAGGTGGTAATGAAAAACTGTTTTTT.

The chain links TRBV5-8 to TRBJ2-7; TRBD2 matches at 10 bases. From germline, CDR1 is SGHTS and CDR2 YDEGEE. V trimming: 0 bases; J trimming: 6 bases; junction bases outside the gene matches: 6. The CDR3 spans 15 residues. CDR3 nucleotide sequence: TGTGCCAGCAGCTTGGGGCTAGCGGGAGCACGCGAGCAGTACTTC. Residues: CASSLGLAGAREQYF. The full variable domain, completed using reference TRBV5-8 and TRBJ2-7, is EAGVTQSPTHLIKTRGQQATLRCSPISGHTSVYWYQQALGLGLQFLLWYDEGEERNRGNFPPRFSGRQFPNYSSELNVNALELEDSALYLCASSLGLAGAREQYFGPGTRLTVT.

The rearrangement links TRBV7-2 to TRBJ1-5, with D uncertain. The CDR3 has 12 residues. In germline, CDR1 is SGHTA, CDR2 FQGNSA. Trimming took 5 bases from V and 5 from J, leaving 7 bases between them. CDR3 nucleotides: TGTGCCAGCAGCCAATACGATCAGCCCCAGCATTTT. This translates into CASSQYDQPQHF.

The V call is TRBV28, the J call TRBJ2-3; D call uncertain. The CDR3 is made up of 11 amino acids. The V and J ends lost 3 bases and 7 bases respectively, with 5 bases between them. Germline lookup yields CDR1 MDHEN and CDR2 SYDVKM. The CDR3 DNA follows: TGTGCCAGCAGTTTTCTGAATACGCAGTATTTT. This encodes CASSFLNTQYF.

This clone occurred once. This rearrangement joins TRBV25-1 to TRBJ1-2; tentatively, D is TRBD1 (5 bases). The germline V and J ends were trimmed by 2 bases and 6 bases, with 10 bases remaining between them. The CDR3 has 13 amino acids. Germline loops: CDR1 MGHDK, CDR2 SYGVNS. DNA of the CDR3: TGTGCCAGCAGTGAACCAGGGTACGATGGCTACACCTTC. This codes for CASSEPGYDGYTF.

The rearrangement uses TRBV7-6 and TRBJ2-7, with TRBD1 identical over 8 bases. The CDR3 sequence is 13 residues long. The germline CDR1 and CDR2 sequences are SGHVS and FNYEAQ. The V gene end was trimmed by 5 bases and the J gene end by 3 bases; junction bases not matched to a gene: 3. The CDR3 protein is CASSPDRGYEQYF. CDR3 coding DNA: TGTGCCAGCAGCCCCGACAGGGGCTACGAGCAGTACTTC.

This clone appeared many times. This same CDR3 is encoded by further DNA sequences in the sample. Written as DNA, the CDR3 is TGTGCCAGCAGCTTATCCGGGTATGGCGAGCAGTACTTC. This encodes CASSLSGYGEQYF. The chain is built from TRBV11-2 and TRBJ2-7; D remains ambiguous. CDR3 length: 13 amino acids. Trimming took off 2 bases at V and 6 bases at J, with 11 bases between the two ends. The germline V gene encodes CDR1 SGHAT and CDR2 FQNNGV.

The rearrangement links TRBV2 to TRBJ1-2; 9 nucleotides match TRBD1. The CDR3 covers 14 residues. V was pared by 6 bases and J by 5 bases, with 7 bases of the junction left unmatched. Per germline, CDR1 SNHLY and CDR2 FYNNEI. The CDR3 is CASSGQGIAYGYTF. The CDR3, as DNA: TGTGCCAGCAGCGGACAGGGGATCGCGTATGGCTACACCTTC.

The CDR3 DNA follows: TGTGCCAGCAGCTACCCACATCACAGGGACAATGAGCAGTTCTTC. Translated: CASSYPHHRDNEQFF. The genes are TRBV5-6 and TRBJ2-1; D may be TRBD1 (6 bases). CDR1 and CDR2 (germline): SGHDT, YYEEEE. The CDR3 has 15 amino acids. Trimming removed 3 bases from V and 5 bases from J, with 15 bases in between.